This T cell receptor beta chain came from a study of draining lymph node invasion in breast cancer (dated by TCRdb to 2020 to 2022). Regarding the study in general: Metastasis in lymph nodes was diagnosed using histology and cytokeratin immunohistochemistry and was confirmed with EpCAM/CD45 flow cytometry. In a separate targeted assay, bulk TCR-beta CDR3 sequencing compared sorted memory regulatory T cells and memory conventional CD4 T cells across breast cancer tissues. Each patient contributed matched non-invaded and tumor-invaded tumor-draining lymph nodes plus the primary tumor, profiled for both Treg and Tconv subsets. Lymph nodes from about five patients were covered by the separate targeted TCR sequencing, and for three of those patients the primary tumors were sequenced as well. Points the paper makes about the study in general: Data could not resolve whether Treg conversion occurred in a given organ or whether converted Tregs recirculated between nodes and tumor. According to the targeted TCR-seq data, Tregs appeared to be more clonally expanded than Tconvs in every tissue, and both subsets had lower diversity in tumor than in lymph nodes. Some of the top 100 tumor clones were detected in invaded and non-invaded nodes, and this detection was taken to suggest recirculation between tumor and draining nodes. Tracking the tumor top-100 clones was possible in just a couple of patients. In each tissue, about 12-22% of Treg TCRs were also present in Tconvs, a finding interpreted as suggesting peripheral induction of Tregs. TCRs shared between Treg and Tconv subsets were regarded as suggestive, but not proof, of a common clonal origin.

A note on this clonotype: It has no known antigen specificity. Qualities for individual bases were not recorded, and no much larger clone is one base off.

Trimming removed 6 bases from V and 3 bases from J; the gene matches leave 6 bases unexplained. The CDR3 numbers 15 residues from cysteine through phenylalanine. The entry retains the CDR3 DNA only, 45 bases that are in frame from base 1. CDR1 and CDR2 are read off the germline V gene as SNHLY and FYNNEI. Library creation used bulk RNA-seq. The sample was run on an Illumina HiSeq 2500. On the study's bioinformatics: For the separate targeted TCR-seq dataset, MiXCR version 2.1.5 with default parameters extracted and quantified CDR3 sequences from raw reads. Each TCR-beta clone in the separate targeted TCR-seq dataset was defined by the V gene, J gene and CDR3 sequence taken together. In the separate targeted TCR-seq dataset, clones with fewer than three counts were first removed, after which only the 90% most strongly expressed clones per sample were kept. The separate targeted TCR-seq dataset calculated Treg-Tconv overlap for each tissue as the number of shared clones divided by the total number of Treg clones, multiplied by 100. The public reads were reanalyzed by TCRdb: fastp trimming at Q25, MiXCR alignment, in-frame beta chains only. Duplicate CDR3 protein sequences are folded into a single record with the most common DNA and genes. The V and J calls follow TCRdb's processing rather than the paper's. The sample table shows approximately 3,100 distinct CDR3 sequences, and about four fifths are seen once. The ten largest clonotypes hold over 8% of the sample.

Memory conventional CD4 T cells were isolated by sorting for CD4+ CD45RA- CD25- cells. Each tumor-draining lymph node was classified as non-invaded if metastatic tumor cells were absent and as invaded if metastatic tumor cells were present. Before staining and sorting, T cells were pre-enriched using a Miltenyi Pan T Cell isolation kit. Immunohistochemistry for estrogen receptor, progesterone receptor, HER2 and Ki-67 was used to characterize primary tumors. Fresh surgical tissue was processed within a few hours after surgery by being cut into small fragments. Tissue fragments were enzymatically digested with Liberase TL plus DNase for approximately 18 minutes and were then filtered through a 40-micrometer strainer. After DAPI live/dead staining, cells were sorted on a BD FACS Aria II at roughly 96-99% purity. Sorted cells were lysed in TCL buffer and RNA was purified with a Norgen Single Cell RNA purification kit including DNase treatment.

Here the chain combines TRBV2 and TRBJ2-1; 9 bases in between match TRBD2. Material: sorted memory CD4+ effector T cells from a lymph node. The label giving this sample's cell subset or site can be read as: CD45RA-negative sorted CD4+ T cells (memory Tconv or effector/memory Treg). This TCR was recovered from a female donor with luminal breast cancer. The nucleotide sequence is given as TGTGCCAGCAGCATCACTAGCGGGCTCTACAATGAGCAGTTCTTC. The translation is CASSITSGLYNEQFF.